A single sample is the source of the 14 T cell receptor beta chains below, sequenced in a study of shared clonotypes between healthy human individuals. TCRdb keeps only in-frame clones here, not all; method: immunoSEQ multiplex PCR. Of about 490,000 clones listed, 75% to 85% are singletons. The material sequenced was PBMCs. These receptors all stem from a woman aged 40 to 50 in good health. Some clones in this sample may be carry-over from other donors' samples.

The V and J genes are TRBV10-3 and TRBJ2-5; 9 positions agree with TRBD2. This CDR3 is 15 amino acids long. Germline CDR1 reads ENHRY; CDR2 reads SYGVKD. With 6 bases clipped from V and 5 bases from J, the junction kept 10 bases outside the gene matches. CDR3 region: CAISQNSGSAETQYF. The CDR3 nucleotides are TGTGCCATCAGCCAAAATAGCGGGAGCGCGGAGACCCAGTACTTC.

Only one count was recorded for this clone. The chain employs TRBV28 and TRBJ2-7; 11 positions agree with TRBD1. The CDR3 has 15 amino acids. Germline CDR1 reads MDHEN; CDR2 reads SYDVKM. V lost 5 bases to trimming and J lost 1 base; unmatched junction nucleotides: 4. The CDR3 is CASSGRDRGSYEQYF. CDR3 DNA: TGTGCCAGCAGTGGACGGGACAGGGGGTCCTACGAGCAGTACTTC.

This clone appeared a few times. This chain joins TRBV25-1 and TRBJ2-2, with D perhaps given as TRBD1 or TRBD2 (5 bases each). Deletions cut 5 bases from V and 4 bases from J, with 14 bases between. Looked up from germline, CDR1 is MGHDK and CDR2 is SYGVNS. The CDR3 has 15 amino acids. The DNA of the CDR3 is TGTGCCAGCAGTAGGAAAAGGGACGGCACCGGGGAGCTGTTTTTT. Amino acids: CASSRKRDGTGELFF. The full variable domain, its missing parts supplied by reference TRBV25-1 and TRBJ2-2, is EADIYQTPRYLVIGTGKKITLECSQTMGHDKMYWYQQDPGMELHLIHYSYGVNSTEKGDLSSESTVSRIRTEHFPLTLESARPSHTSQYLCASSRKRDGTGELFFGEGSRLTVL.

The chain recombines TRBV4-3 with TRBJ2-2; D unclear. CDR1 is LGHNA and CDR2 is YSLEER in the germline V gene. There are 14 residues in the CDR3. V lost 1 base, J lost 0 bases, and 3 bases lay in between. CDR3 sequence: CASSQAANTGELFF. CDR3 in DNA: TGCGCCAGCAGCCAAGCCGCGAACACCGGGGAGCTGTTTTTT.

This chain links TRBV19 with TRBJ2-5; D tentatively reads TRBD1 or TRBD2 (5 bases each). The J call is doubtful: the DNA matches TRBJ2-7 better. Germline CDR1 LNHDA, CDR2 SQIVND (reference sequence). The CDR3 runs 13 residues. CDR3: CASRRDGLYEQYF. The DNA of the CDR3 is TGTGCCAGTCGCCGGGACGGACTCTACGAGCAGTACTTC.

The chain uses TRBV5-1 and TRBJ2-3; D remains ambiguous. CDR1 and CDR2 (germline): SGHRS, YFSETQ. The CDR3 is made up of 15 amino acids. V was clipped by 1 base and J by 0 bases, with 9 bases between them. The CDR3 DNA sequence: TGCGCCAGCAGCTTGAGCGAGTCTAGCACAGATACGCAGTATTTT. Protein sequence: CASSLSESSTDTQYF.

The rearrangement uses TRBV5-1 and TRBJ1-4; unclear D gene. The CDR3 loop spans 14 amino acids. The V end was cut by 4 bases, the J end by 0 bases, with 7 bases between. Looked up from germline, CDR1 is SGHRS and CDR2 is YFSETQ. CDR3 nucleotide sequence: TGCGCCAGCAGCAAACAGTCAACTAATGAAAAACTGTTTTTT. Protein sequence: CASSKQSTNEKLFF.

The sample holds a few counts of this clone. Other DNA sequences from this sample encode an identical CDR3 as well. This chain uses TRBV19 with TRBJ1-1; maybe TRBD1 (5 bases). Trimming removed 2 bases at V and 4 bases at J, with 8 bases between. Germline CDR1 is LNHDA and CDR2 is SQIVND (reference sequence). The CDR3 runs 13 residues. The CDR3 loop is CASSIQGSTEAFF. The CDR3 DNA is TGTGCCAGTAGTATACAGGGTTCCACTGAAGCTTTCTTT.

This clone turned up a few times. This sequence joins TRBV30 and TRBJ1-4, with 9 bases identical to TRBD1. The V and J ends lost 4 bases and 8 bases, in that order; junction bases with no gene match: 11. The V gene's germline CDR1 is GTSNPN and CDR2 SVGIG (reference sequence). There are 15 residues in the CDR3. CDR3 DNA: TGTGCCTGGACGGGACAGGGCCAACCTTCAGAAAAACTGTTTTTT. Residues: CAWTGQGQPSEKLFF.

V usage is TRBV4-1 and J usage is TRBJ1-4, with D unclear. The length of the CDR3 is 16 residues. The V and J ends lost 1 base and 2 bases respectively, with 11 bases between them. Germline V CDR1 and CDR2: MGHRA, YSYEKL. CDR3 residues: CASSQGRVVTNEKLFF. As DNA, the CDR3 is TGCGCCAGCAGCCAAGGTCGGGTCGTCACTAATGAAAAACTGTTTTTT.

This clone was found once. This sequence joins TRBV30 and TRBJ2-5; 8 positions agree with TRBD2. Germline trimming cut 0 bases from V and 5 bases from J; bases unmatched to any gene: 8. This CDR3 spans 15 amino acids. Per germline, CDR1 GTSNPN and CDR2 SVGIG (reference sequence). The chain's CDR3 is CAWSVTGGPAETQYF. As DNA, the CDR3 is TGTGCCTGGAGTGTAACGGGAGGGCCTGCGGAGACCCAGTACTTC.

In its sample, this clone was seen a few times. The rearrangement uses TRBV10-2 and TRBJ2-7, with a possible D match to TRBD1 (5 bases). The V gene's germline CDR1 is WSHSY and CDR2 SAAADI. This CDR3 is built from 12 residues. Trimming cost V 5 bases and J 3 bases, with 8 bases left between them. Here the CDR3 DNA reads TGCGCCAGCAGTCTCACAGGCTACGAGCAGTACTTC. Its translation is CASSLTGYEQYF.

The J gene is TRBJ2-7, the V gene TRBV11-2; 9 bases agree with TRBD1. J was trimmed by 2 bases and V by 1 base; bases with no gene match: 6. Germline lookup yields CDR1 SGHAT and CDR2 FQNNGV. The CDR3 runs to 16 residues. CDR3 DNA sequence: TGTGCCAGCAGCTTAGCCTTCGGGACAGGGACCTACGAGCAGTACTTC. It yields the protein CASSLAFGTGTYEQYF.

The gene calls are TRBV7-9 and TRBJ2-5, with 9 bases matching TRBD1. Germline V gene sequence: CDR1 SEHNR, CDR2 FQNEAQ (reference sequence). The CDR3 totals 14 residues. The V segment lost 5 bases and the J segment 2 bases; nucleotides outside the gene matches: 3. For the CDR3, the DNA is TGTGCCAGCAGCCAGGGACAGGGTCAAGAGACCCAGTACTTC. Its protein product is CASSQGQGQETQYF.